A selection of T cell receptor beta chains follows, all from one sample in a study of T-cell reconstitution after alpha-beta-depleted transplantation in children. MiXCR was run by TCRdb on the PCR reads, yielding one entry per CDR3 protein. The table shows around 530,000 distinct CDR3 sequences, with around a third occurring only once. This specimen was PBMCs from the stem cell graft donor, taken from the stem cell graft. These receptors were taken from a human donor who donated a stem cell graft to a child with aplastic anemia. Both conserved end residues are part of each CDR3. D genes are given only for firm matches. Clone sizes are given selectively: once, few, many, or a class where the clone is expanded.

cdr3_length d_call j_call v_call clone_size cdr3_nt cdr3_aa
14 TRBD2 TRBJ2-2 TRBV27 few TGTGCCAGCGGGTTAGCGGGGGCGACCGGGGAGCTGTTTTTT CASGLAGATGELFF
13 - TRBJ1-1 TRBV27 few TGTGCCAGCACTCGGGGAGGGAGCACTGAAGCTTTCTTT CASTRGGSTEAFF
14 - TRBJ2-1 TRBV18 once TGTGCCAGCTCGACTACCGGGACGAGGGTTGAGCAGTTCTTC CASSTTGTRVEQFF
13 - TRBJ2-7 TRBV15 - TGTGCCACCAGCAGAGATCAGGGCTACGAGCAGTACTTC CATSRDQGYEQYF
14 - TRBJ1-2 TRBV6-2/TRBV6-3 few TGTGCCAGCAGTTACTCAGCACAGCTCTATGGCTACACCTTC CASSYSAQLYGYTF
14 - TRBJ1-1 TRBV7-2 - TGTGCCAGCAGCTCCGGGCCGTCGAACACTGAAGCTTTCTTT CASSSGPSNTEAFF
12 - TRBJ1-6 TRBV12-3/TRBV12-4 few TGTGCCAGCAGTCCAAGGACCTCACCCCTCCACTTT CASSPRTSPLHF
14 TRBD1 TRBJ1-4 TRBV20-1 few TGCAGTGCTAGGCCGACAGGGACTAATGAAAAACTGTTTTTT CSARPTGTNEKLFF
14 - TRBJ2-5 TRBV20-1 few TGCAGTGCTAGAGATGCCAGGGGTAGCCAGACCCAGTACTTC CSARDARGSQTQYF
13 TRBD2 TRBJ2-1 TRBV10-3 - TGTGCCATCAGTGAGCACCTAGCGGATGAGCAGTTCTTC CAISEHLADEQFF
15 - TRBJ1-2 TRBV7-9 few TGTGCCAGCAGCTTAATCGAATTAGGGGGTGATGGCTACACCTTC CASSLIELGGDGYTF
16 TRBD1 TRBJ2-6 TRBV19 - TGTGCCAGTAGTTCGACAGGGAGCTTCGGGGCCAACGTCCTGACTTTC CASSSTGSFGANVLTF
15 TRBD1 TRBJ2-5 TRBV7-2 - TGTGCCAGCAGCTTATGGACAGGGGGGCAAGAGACCCAGTACTTC CASSLWTGGQETQYF
14 - TRBJ1-1 TRBV12-3/TRBV12-4 - TGTGCCAGCAGCCCTGTGGTGGGGGCGACGGAAGCTTTCTTT CASSPVVGATEAFF
13 - TRBJ2-1 TRBV30 few TGTGCCTGGGACAGCGGGTTCTACAATGAGCAGTTCTTC CAWDSGFYNEQFF
17 TRBD2 TRBJ2-1 TRBV29-1 few TGCAGCGTTGAGGTTCTAGCGGGTGGACACAGGGACAATGAGCAGTTCTTC CSVEVLAGGHRDNEQFF
15 - TRBJ1-5 TRBV7-2 few TGTGCCAGCAGCTTAGTAGGGTTAAGCAATCAGCCCCAGCATTTT CASSLVGLSNQPQHF
13 - TRBJ1-1 TRBV7-6 few TGTGCCAGCAGCCCCCTCGGGGACACTGAAGCTTTCTTT CASSPLGDTEAFF
17 TRBD2 TRBJ2-3 TRBV5-1 - TGCGCCAGCAGCTTGGACCCAGCGGGAGGAGGGTCAGATACGCAGTATTTT CASSLDPAGGGSDTQYF
12 - TRBJ2-6 TRBV29-1 few TGCAGCGTCCGTTCTGGGGCCAACGTCCTGACTTTC CSVRSGANVLTF
12 - TRBJ2-5 TRBV29-1 - TGCAGCGTTGTGATAGGGGTGGAGACCCAGTACTTC CSVVIGVETQYF
16 TRBD2 TRBJ2-1 TRBV3-1 - TGTGCCAGCAGCCACCACCCCGGACTAGCGGGAAATGAGCAGTTCTTC CASSHHPGLAGNEQFF
13 - TRBJ1-1 TRBV7-2 - TGTGCCAGCAGCCCATACAGGGCCACTGAAGCTTTCTTT CASSPYRATEAFF
13 - TRBJ1-2 TRBV12-3/TRBV12-4 - TGTGCCAGCAGTAGCCAGACAGATTCTGGCTACACCTTC CASSSQTDSGYTF
13 - TRBJ1-4 TRBV12-3/TRBV12-4 - TGTGCCAGCAGCCGGGGGCTAGGGGAAAAACTGTTTTTT CASSRGLGEKLFF